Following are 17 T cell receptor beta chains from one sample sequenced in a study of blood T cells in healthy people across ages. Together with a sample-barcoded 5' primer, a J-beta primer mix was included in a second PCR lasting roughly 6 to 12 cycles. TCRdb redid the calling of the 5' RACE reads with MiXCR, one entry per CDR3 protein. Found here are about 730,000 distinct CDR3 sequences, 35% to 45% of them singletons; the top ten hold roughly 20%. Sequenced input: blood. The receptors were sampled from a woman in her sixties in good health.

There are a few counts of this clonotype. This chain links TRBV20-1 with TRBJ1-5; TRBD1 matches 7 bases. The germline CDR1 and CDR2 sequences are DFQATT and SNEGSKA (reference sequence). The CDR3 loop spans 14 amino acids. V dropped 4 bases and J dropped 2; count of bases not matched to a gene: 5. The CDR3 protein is CSANRGVGNQPQHF. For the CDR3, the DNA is TGCAGTGCTAACAGGGGTGTTGGCAATCAGCCCCAGCATTTT.

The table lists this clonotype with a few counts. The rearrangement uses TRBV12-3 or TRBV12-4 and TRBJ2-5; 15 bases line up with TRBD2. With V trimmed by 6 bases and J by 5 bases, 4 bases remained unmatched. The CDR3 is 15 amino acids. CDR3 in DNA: TGTGCCAGCAGAGGACTAGCGGGAGGGGAGGAGACCCAGTACTTC. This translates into CASRGLAGGEETQYF.

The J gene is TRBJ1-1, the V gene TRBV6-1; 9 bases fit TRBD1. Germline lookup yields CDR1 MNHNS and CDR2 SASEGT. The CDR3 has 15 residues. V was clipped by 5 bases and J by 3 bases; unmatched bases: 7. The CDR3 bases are TGTGCCAGCAGTAACCGGGACAGGGTTGACACTGAAGCTTTCTTT. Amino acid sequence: CASSNRDRVDTEAFF.

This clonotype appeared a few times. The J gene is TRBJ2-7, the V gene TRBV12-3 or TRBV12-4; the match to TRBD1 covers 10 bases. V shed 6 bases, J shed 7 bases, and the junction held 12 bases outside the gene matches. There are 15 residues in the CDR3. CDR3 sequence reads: CASRGWDRGYNEQYF. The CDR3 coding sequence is TGTGCCAGCAGGGGGTGGGACAGGGGATACAATGAGCAGTACTTC.

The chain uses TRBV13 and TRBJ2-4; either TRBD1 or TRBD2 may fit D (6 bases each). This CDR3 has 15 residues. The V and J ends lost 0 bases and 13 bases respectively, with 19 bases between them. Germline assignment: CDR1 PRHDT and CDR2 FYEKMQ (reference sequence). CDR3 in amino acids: CASSLGPLGGQRQYF. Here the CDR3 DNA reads TGTGCCAGCAGCTTAGGCCCCTTGGGGGGCCAAAGGCAGTACTTC.

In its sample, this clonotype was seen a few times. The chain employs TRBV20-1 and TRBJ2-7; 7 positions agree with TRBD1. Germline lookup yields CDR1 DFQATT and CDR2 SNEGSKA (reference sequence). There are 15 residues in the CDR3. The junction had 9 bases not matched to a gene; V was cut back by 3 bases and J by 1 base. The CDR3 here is CSARHPGGRSYEQYF. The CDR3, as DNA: TGCAGTGCTAGGCATCCAGGGGGTCGGTCCTACGAGCAGTACTTC.

CDR3 residues: CASSWGSSGEQYF. CDR3 coding DNA: TGTGCCAGCAGTTGGGGGAGTTCTGGCGAGCAGTACTTC. This sequence joins TRBV28 and TRBJ2-4; D is perhaps TRBD1 or TRBD2 (5 bases each). The end of the DNA fits TRBJ2-7 better, so the J call may be wrong. This CDR3 has 13 amino acids. Germline V CDR1 and CDR2: MDHEN, SYDVKM.

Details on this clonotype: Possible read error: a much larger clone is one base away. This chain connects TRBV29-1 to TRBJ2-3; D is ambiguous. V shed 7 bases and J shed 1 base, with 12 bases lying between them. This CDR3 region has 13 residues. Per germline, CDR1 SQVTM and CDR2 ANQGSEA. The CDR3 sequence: CSARPPGTDTQYF. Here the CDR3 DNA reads TGCAGCGCTCGGCCCCCGGGCACAGATACGCAGTATTTT.

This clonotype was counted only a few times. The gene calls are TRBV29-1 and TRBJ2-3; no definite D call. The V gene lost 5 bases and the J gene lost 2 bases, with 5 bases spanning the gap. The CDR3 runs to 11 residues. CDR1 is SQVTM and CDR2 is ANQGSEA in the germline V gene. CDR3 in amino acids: CSVRNTDTQYF. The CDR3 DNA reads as TGCAGCGTTCGCAACACAGATACGCAGTATTTT.

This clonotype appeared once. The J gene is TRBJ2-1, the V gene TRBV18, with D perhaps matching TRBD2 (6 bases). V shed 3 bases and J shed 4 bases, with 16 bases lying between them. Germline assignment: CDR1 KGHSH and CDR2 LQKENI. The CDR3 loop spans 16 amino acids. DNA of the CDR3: TGTGCCAGCTCACCCCTCCTGGGGAGGCCGTACAATGAGCAGTTCTTC. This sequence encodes CASSPLLGRPYNEQFF.

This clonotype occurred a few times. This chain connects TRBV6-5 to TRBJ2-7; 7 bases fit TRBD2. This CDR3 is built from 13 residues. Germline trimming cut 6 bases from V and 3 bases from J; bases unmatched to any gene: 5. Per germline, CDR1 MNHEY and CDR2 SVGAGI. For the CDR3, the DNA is TGTGCCAGCAGACGGGAGGTAAGCTACGAGCAGTACTTC. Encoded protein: CASRREVSYEQYF.

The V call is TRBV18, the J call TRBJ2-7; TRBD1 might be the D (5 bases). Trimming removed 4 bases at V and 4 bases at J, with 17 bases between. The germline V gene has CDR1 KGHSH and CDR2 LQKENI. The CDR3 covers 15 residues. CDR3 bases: TGTGCCAGCTCACAACAGGAAGTACTTGTTTACGAGCAGTACTTC. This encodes CASSQQEVLVYEQYF.

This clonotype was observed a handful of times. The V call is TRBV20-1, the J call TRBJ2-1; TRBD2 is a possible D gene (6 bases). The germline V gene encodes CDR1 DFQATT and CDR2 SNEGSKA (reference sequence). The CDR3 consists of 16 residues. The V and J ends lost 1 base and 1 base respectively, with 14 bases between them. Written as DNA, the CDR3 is TGCAGTGCTAGAGGTGGTTTCGGGGGTTCCTACAATGAGCAGTTCTTC. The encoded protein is CSARGGFGGSYNEQFF.

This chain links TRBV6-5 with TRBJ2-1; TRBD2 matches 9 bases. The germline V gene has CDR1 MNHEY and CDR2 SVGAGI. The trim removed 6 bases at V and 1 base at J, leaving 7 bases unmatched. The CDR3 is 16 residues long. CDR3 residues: CASSTGGGASYNEQFF. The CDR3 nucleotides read TGTGCCAGCAGCACCGGCGGGGGGGCGTCCTACAATGAGCAGTTCTTC.

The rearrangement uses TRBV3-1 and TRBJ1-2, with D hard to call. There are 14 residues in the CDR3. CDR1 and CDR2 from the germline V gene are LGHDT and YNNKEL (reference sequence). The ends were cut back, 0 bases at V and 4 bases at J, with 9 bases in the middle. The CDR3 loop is CASSQELGSYGYTF. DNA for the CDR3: TGTGCCAGCAGCCAAGAGTTGGGTAGCTATGGCTACACCTTC. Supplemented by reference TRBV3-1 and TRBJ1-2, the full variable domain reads DTAVSQTPKYLVTQMGNDKSIKCEQNLGHDTMYWYKQDSKKFLKIMFSYNNKELIINETVPNRFSPKSPDKAHLNLHINSLELGDSAVYFCASSQELGSYGYTFGSGTRLTVV.

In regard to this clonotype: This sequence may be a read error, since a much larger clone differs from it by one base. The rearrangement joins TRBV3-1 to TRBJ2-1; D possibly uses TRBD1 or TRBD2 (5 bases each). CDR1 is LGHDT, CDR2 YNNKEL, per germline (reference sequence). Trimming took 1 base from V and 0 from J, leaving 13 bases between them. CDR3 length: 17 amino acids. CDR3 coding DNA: TGTGCCAGCAGCCAAGGACGTCGGGACGGCTCCTACAATGAGCAGTTCTTC. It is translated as CASSQGRRDGSYNEQFF.

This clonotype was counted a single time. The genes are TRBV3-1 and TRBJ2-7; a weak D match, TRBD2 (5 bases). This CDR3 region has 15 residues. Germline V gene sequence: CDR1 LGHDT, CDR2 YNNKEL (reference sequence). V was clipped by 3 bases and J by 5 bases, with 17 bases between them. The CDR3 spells CASSQGGQEVDEQYF. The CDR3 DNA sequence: TGTGCCAGCAGCCAGGGCGGGCAGGAAGTAGACGAGCAGTACTTC.